These T cell receptor beta chains were read from a single sample in a study of graft-versus-host responses after intestinal transplantation. For these TCRs, the target antigens are not known. Only in-frame clones appear in the TCRdb table, and some are missing; sequencing was by immunoSEQ multiplex PCR. The table includes approximately 97,000 clones, 90% to 95% detected once. This sample comprised unstimulated CD4+ T cells sorted from spleen or lymph node cells, obtained before transplant. Every receptor here comes from a human donor who was the organ donor for an intestinal transplant. Both conserved end residues are part of each CDR3. A D gene is named only where the DNA matches it firmly. Not all rows give a size; the values are once, few, many and, for expanded clones, a class.

TRBJ1-3 | TRBV6-1 | NA | NA | TGTGCCAGCAGTGAATTCGCAGGGGATATGGGAGGAAACACCATATATTTT | CASSEFAGDMGGNTIYF
TRBJ1-3 | TRBV25-1 | TRBD1 | NA | TGTGCCAGCAGAGGCACAGGGGTTGGAAACACCATATATTTT | CASRGTGVGNTIYF
TRBJ2-1 | TRBV7-3 | TRBD2 | NA | TGTGCCAGCAGCTTAACGGCTAGCGGGGGTTTAAACGAGCAGTTCTTC | CASSLTASGGLNEQFF
TRBJ2-1 | TRBV5-1 | NA | NA | TGCGCCAGCAGCCCTCACAAAAGCTCCTACAATGAGCAGTTCTTC | CASSPHKSSYNEQFF
TRBJ1-6 | TRBV9 | TRBD1 | NA | TGTGCCAGCAGCGTGCCGACAGGGGGCTCCTATAATTCACCCCTCCACTTT | CASSVPTGGSYNSPLHF
TRBJ1-2 | TRBV9 | NA | once | TGTGCCAGCAGCGTAGAAGGGGGGAGGGTTGGCTATGGCTACACCTTC | CASSVEGGRVGYGYTF
TRBJ1-2 | TRBV4-3 | NA | few | TGCGCCAGCAGCCAAGATCTAACGGGATTTGGCTACACCTTC | CASSQDLTGFGYTF
TRBJ2-3 | TRBV28 | NA | NA | TGTGCCAGCAGTTTGGTAGCAGATACGCAGTATTTT | CASSLVADTQYF
TRBJ1-5 | TRBV6-1 | TRBD1 | NA | TGTGCCAGCAGTTCCCTCGACAGGGCAACTCAGCCCCAGCATTTT | CASSSLDRATQPQHF
TRBJ1-5 | TRBV4-1 | NA | once | TGTGCCAGCAGCCAAGATCGGCAGGGAAGCAATCAGCCCCAGCATTTT | CASSQDRQGSNQPQHF
TRBJ2-7 | TRBV29-1 | NA | NA | TGCAGCGTTCTGGGGCAGGGGACAATGGATCGCGAGCAGTACTTC | CSVLGQGTMDREQYF
TRBJ1-2 | TRBV7-9 | NA | NA | TGTGCCAGCAGCTTAGAGGTCTCGGAGTCCCCCCACTATGGCTACACCTTC | CASSLEVSESPHYGYTF
TRBJ2-3 | TRBV7-9 | TRBD2 | few | TGTGCCAGCAGCTCCGCTCGGACTAGCGGGGGGGCATCAGATACGCAGTATTTT | CASSSARTSGGASDTQYF
TRBJ1-2 | TRBV28 | NA | NA | TGTGCCAGCAGTTTCCCCACGAGGGGGGGTTGGGGCTACACCTTC | CASSFPTRGGWGYTF
TRBJ2-1 | TRBV5-6 | TRBD2 | NA | TGTGCCAGCAGGCTACTAGCGGGGGCCCCTAGCTCCTACAATGAGCAGTTCTTC | CASRLLAGAPSSYNEQFF
TRBJ1-2 | TRBV29-1 | TRBD1 | NA | TGCAGCGTTGAAGGTGGGACAGGGACACCTTACACCTTC | CSVEGGTGTPYTF
TRBJ2-7 | TRBV9 | NA | NA | TGTGCCAGCAGCGTAGACCCTAGTTCCACTTACTACGAGCAGTACTTC | CASSVDPSSTYYEQYF
TRBJ2-5 | TRBV15 | NA | NA | TGTGCCACCAGCGGACGACACGGGGGTGGGTACGGGGAGACCCAGTACTTC | CATSGRHGGGYGETQYF
TRBJ2-5 | TRBV7-2 | NA | NA | TGTGCCAGCAGCCGTAGCCAAGAGACCCAGTACTTC | CASSRSQETQYF
TRBJ2-1 | TRBV2 | NA | once | TGTGCCAGCATTACTAGCTCTCCCGGGAATGAGCAGTTCTTC | CASITSSPGNEQFF
TRBJ2-5 | TRBV27 | TRBD1 | NA | TGTGCCAGCAGTCCCGGGACAGGTTATGAGACCCAGTACTTC | CASSPGTGYETQYF
TRBJ2-3 | TRBV9 | TRBD2 | NA | TGTGCCAGCAGCGCCCGACTAGCGGGGGCTACAGATACGCAGTATTTT | CASSARLAGATDTQYF
TRBJ2-3 | TRBV9 | NA | NA | TGTGCCAGCAGCGTAGGGCATCTCGGGGTACCGGCCGGAGATACGCAGTATTTT | CASSVGHLGVPAGDTQYF
TRBJ2-2 | TRBV7-2 | TRBD1 | NA | TGTGCCAGCACCCCTCGGACAGGGATCTTCGGGGAGCTGTTTTTT | CASTPRTGIFGELFF
TRBJ1-3 | TRBV6-5 | TRBD1 | NA | TGTGCCAGCAGACGAACAGGGGCCGGAAACACCATATATTTT | CASRRTGAGNTIYF
TRBJ2-2 | TRBV29-1 | NA | NA | TGCAGCGTTGTCATGAGGGACACAGCGAACACCGGGGAGCTGTTTTTT | CSVVMRDTANTGELFF
TRBJ1-2 | TRBV30 | NA | NA | TGTGCCTGGAGTGAAGAGTATCCCTATGGCTACACCTTC | CAWSEEYPYGYTF
TRBJ2-3 | TRBV4-1 | NA | few | TGCGCCAGCAGCCAAGATCGGGGGACGGGCACAGATACGCAGTATTTT | CASSQDRGTGTDTQYF
TRBJ1-1 | TRBV5-1 | NA | once | TGCGCCAGCAGCTTGGCCGGGGGGGGCTTGAACACTGAAGCTTTCTTT | CASSLAGGGLNTEAFF
TRBJ2-7 | TRBV7-2 | TRBD1 | NA | TGTGCCAGCAGCTTAGGGGACAGACCCTACGAGCAGTACTTC | CASSLGDRPYEQYF
TRBJ1-4 | TRBV19 | NA | NA | TGTGCCAGTAGTATCGTAAGGGGGGAAAAACTGTTTTTT | CASSIVRGEKLFF
TRBJ2-1 | TRBV7-3 | NA | NA | TGTGCCAGCAGCCCCACCTCGGGCAATGAGCAGTTCTTC | CASSPTSGNEQFF
TRBJ2-7 | TRBV28 | TRBD1 | NA | TGTGCCAGCAGTATCCCTGGGACAGCACGTCGCTCCTACGAGCAGTACTTC | CASSIPGTARRSYEQYF
TRBJ2-1 | TRBV7-9 | NA | NA | TGTGCCAGCAGCCCAGGGGCATACTACAATGAGCAGTTCTTC | CASSPGAYYNEQFF
TRBJ2-1 | TRBV7-9 | TRBD2 | once | TGTGCCAGCAGAACTAGCGGGGGGGCCATCCACAATGAGCAGTTCTTC | CASRTSGGAIHNEQFF
TRBJ1-4 | TRBV7-9 | TRBD1 | NA | TGTGCCAGCAGCTTTCACAGGCCGGGACAGGGGGCGGGGAATGAAAAACTGTTTTTT | CASSFHRPGQGAGNEKLFF
TRBJ2-6 | TRBV30 | NA | NA | TGTGCCTGGAGACGAGCCCCCCTCTCTGGGGCCAACGTCCTGACTTTC | CAWRRAPLSGANVLTF
TRBJ1-2 | TRBV7-9 | TRBD1 | NA | TGTGCCGGCAGCTTAAGGCCGGGACAGGGGGCGCAGGGCTACACCTTC | CAGSLRPGQGAQGYTF
TRBJ1-5 | TRBV28 | TRBD1 | NA | TGTGCCAGCAGTCCATGGACAGGGACCTATAGCAATCAGCCCCAGCATTTT | CASSPWTGTYSNQPQHF
TRBJ1-4 | TRBV5-1 | NA | NA | TGCGCCAGCAGCCGAGACAGAAATAATGAAAAACTGTTTTTT | CASSRDRNNEKLFF
TRBJ1-1 | TRBV19 | TRBD1 | NA | TGTGCCAGTAGTAAAGATAGCTTAGGGGGCGCGTATGCTTTCTTT | CASSKDSLGGAYAFF